The rows below give T cell receptor beta chains drawn from one sample of a study of blood T cell repertoires in COVID-19. The repertoire was sequenced with immunoSEQ multiplex PCR; TCRdb's copy has only in-frame clones and lacks some. Here the sample spans about 320,000 clones, 80% to 90% being singletons. Sequenced sample: peripheral blood. Source of these receptors: a man aged 18 to 29 who had recovered from COVID-19. Each CDR3 is given without its conserved first and last residue.

v_gene: TRBV7-2
j_gene: TRBJ1-5
CDR3aa: ASSSSGGNNQPQH

v_gene: TRBV6-6
j_gene: TRBJ1-1
CDR3aa: ASSNLGDRGRGLKGTEAF

v_gene: TRBV6-5
j_gene: TRBJ2-7
CDR3aa: ASSYSSPLLSYEQY

v_gene: TRBV7-9
j_gene: TRBJ1-1
CDR3aa: ASSFRTGLTEAF

v_gene: TRBV2
j_gene: TRBJ2-1
CDR3aa: ASSVGRNNEQF

v_gene: TRBV7-2
j_gene: TRBJ1-3
CDR3aa: ASSLTGNTIY

v_gene: TRBV9
j_gene: TRBJ1-3
CDR3aa: ASSVDRERGNTIY

v_gene: TRBV5-5
j_gene: TRBJ2-7
CDR3aa: ASSLAAGAFYEQY

v_gene: TRBV9
j_gene: TRBJ1-1
CDR3aa: ASSPSRVSYTEAF

v_gene: TRBV11-2
j_gene: TRBJ2-1
CDR3aa: ASSPRQGAYNEQF

v_gene: TRBV7-8
j_gene: TRBJ1-2
CDR3aa: ASSPEPTGGIYGYT

v_gene: TRBV25-1
j_gene: TRBJ2-1
CDR3aa: ASSSLGSSYNEQF

v_gene: TRBV10-3
j_gene: TRBJ2-7
CDR3aa: AISPDRGTYEQY

v_gene: TRBV10-3
j_gene: TRBJ1-2
CDR3aa: AISESILGGDYGYT

v_gene: TRBV2
j_gene: TRBJ1-1
CDR3aa: ASSEMVAYTEAF

v_gene: TRBV14
j_gene: TRBJ2-5
CDR3aa: ASSQGLGETQY

v_gene: TRBV4-1
j_gene: TRBJ1-1
CDR3aa: ASSQASRNTEAF

v_gene: TRBV5-4
j_gene: TRBJ2-1
CDR3aa: ASSLVSLSGRVNEQF

v_gene: TRBV5-1
j_gene: TRBJ2-3
CDR3aa: ASSQGGSTDTQY

v_gene: TRBV2
j_gene: TRBJ2-3
CDR3aa: ASSALAGTLSTDTQY

v_gene: TRBV19
j_gene: TRBJ2-7
CDR3aa: ASSMGEWGQEQY

v_gene: TRBV5-4
j_gene: TRBJ2-3
CDR3aa: ASSLGASGASTDTQY

v_gene: TRBV18
j_gene: TRBJ2-5
CDR3aa: ASSQNRDSQETQY

v_gene: TRBV19
j_gene: TRBJ2-7
CDR3aa: ASSTHPGTGGDEQY

v_gene: TRBV11-2
j_gene: TRBJ2-7
CDR3aa: ASSLVGIPYEQY

v_gene: TRBV19
j_gene: TRBJ2-1
CDR3aa: ASTAGTTEYNEQF

v_gene: TRBV4-1
j_gene: TRBJ2-1
CDR3aa: ASSLRGTSGTYNEQF

v_gene: TRBV19
j_gene: TRBJ2-3
CDR3aa: ASSDLLAGVGTDTQY

v_gene: TRBV18
j_gene: TRBJ2-7
CDR3aa: ASSPGTGVAYEQY

v_gene: TRBV5-1
j_gene: TRBJ2-7
CDR3aa: ASSSLYEQY

v_gene: TRBV29-1
j_gene: TRBJ1-1
CDR3aa: SVENLVGGTNTEAF

v_gene: TRBV2
j_gene: TRBJ2-7
CDR3aa: ASSERQGHYEQY